The source of this T cell receptor (beta chain) is a study of cytomegalovirus exposure and HLA in healthy donors. Study-level findings and limits: TCR sequences were mostly rare, though some public TCRs occurred in many donors. Overall, approximately 150 TCR beta chains were annotated as cytomegalovirus-associated.

Measured with immunoSEQ multiplex PCR; TCRdb has only the in-frame clones, and not every one. Here the sample spans about 130,000 clones, roughly nine tenths being singletons. In germline, CDR1 is SGDLS, CDR2 YYNGEE. V lost 3 bases to trimming and J lost 0 bases; unmatched junction nucleotides: 2. This CDR3 is built from 18 residues. Details on this clone: The antigen is undetermined.

This TCR derives from a woman under 30 in good health and CMV-seronegative. The chain recombines TRBV9 with TRBJ2-2, with TRBD2 matching over 16 bases. Specimen: PBMCs. CDR3 loop: CASSGGLAGGPNTGELFF. In nucleotides, the CDR3 is TGTGCCAGCAGCGGGGGACTAGCGGGAGGGCCGAACACCGGGGAGCTGTTTTTT.